This TCR beta chain emerged from a study of PD-L1 blockade in urothelial cancer. Overall study: Most patients, about 90% of the roughly 29, were males with bladder-origin cancer. Blood underwent analysis 3 weeks (second dose) and 6 weeks after treatment began. There were a median of roughly 140,000 T cells in blood samples.

Time point defined: pretreatment peripheral blood. Urothelial carcinoma in patients was locally advanced or metastatic. This clone was observed a single time. The CDR3 is 14 residues long. V was pared by 0 bases and J by 3 bases, with 9 bases between. The germline gives CDR1 MNHEY, CDR2 SVGAGI. Profiling relied on immunoSEQ multiplex PCR, and the TCRdb table lists in-frame clones only, not all of them. The table shows about 95,000 clones, with about nine tenths occurring only once. J is TRBJ2-7 and V is TRBV6-5, with D perhaps TRBD2 (5 bases). The clonotype was recovered from a man in his 60s with urothelial cancer. The sample consisted of PBMCs, taken around atezolizumab (anti-PD-L1) treatment. In DNA, the CDR3 is TGTGCCAGCAGTTACTCTCGGGGTCGCTACGAGCAGTACTTC. Translated: CASSYSRGRYEQYF.